This TCR beta chain was sequenced in a study of OX40 agonist ivuxolimab in advanced cancers. The overall study: Aged roughly 23 to 85 with a mean of about 60 years, they were 75% to 85% male.

TCRdb's table, derived via immunoSEQ multiplex PCR, lists solely in-frame clones and lacks some. The table lists over 50,000 clones, around nine tenths of them singletons. This clone has a single count. Patients had blood sampled at baseline and again on cycle 4 day 1 and cycle 7 day 1. The sample consisted of CD4+ or CD8+ T cells sorted from blood, taken in a trial of the OX40 agonist ivuxolimab. This receptor was taken from an adult with an advanced solid tumor such as melanoma, head and neck, liver or kidney cancer.

The CDR3 DNA reads as TGTGCCAGCAGTTACTCGTTAGACACAGATACGCAGTATTTT. It specifies CASSYSLDTDTQYF. The V gene is TRBV6-6, the J gene TRBJ2-3; D gene unclear. The V gene lost 0 bases and the J gene lost 2 bases, with 6 bases spanning the gap. In germline, CDR1 is MNHNY, CDR2 SVGAGI (reference sequence). The CDR3 contains 14 residues.